The rows below give T cell receptor beta chains drawn from one sample of a study of CD8 T cells in ankylosing spondylitis. TCRdb processed the 5' RACE reads anew with MiXCR; each CDR3 protein has one entry. The sample lists some 130,000 distinct CDR3 sequences, roughly 15% occurring once. The sequenced sample consisted of blood, either unsorted or a sorted T cell fraction (not recorded which). These receptors were obtained from a female donor with ankylosing spondylitis or in good health (not recorded which). Both conserved end residues are part of each CDR3.

V gene: TRBV7-2
CDR3 protein: CASSQETSGSYEQYF

V gene: TRBV29-1
CDR3 protein: CSVSGNSGRGTDTQYF

V gene: TRBV6-5
CDR3 protein: CASSYSPSGTRGGELFF

V gene: TRBV12-3/TRBV12-4
CDR3 protein: CASKIGDRMGGNTIYF

V gene: TRBV20-1
CDR3 protein: CSATSGKNEQFF

V gene: TRBV20-1
CDR3 protein: CSARARSSYNEQFF

V gene: TRBV20-1
CDR3 protein: CSAEPPRAEETQYF

V gene: TRBV12-3/TRBV12-4
CDR3 protein: CASSPTTGTAFF

V gene: TRBV5-5
CDR3 protein: CASEGRIYAFEAFF

V gene: TRBV6-4
CDR3 protein: CASSPTLGGLAGSFSASTDTQYF

V gene: TRBV20-1
CDR3 protein: CSASPRQGLNQPQHF

V gene: TRBV5-1
CDR3 protein: CASSIGTGEQYF

V gene: TRBV7-9
CDR3 protein: CASSSRGVARTDTQYF

V gene: TRBV18
CDR3 protein: CASSPVIGTVSNNEQFF

V gene: TRBV5-1
CDR3 protein: CASSFEGGPTGELFF

V gene: TRBV2
CDR3 protein: CASRDRQGRGQGYTF

V gene: TRBV10-3
CDR3 protein: CAIRQGLSGLGADTQYF

V gene: TRBV7-9
CDR3 protein: CASSHDRGPNYGYTF

V gene: TRBV20-1
CDR3 protein: CSARVLAGSYEQYF

V gene: TRBV7-2
CDR3 protein: CASSLAATSAALYEQYF

V gene: TRBV5-1
CDR3 protein: CASSRRFLNEKLFF

V gene: TRBV6-2/TRBV6-3
CDR3 protein: CASSTAGGANVLTF

V gene: TRBV10-3
CDR3 protein: CAISDPTSGSTDTQYF

V gene: TRBV5-1
CDR3 protein: CASSPTGQGNTGELFF

V gene: TRBV29-1
CDR3 protein: CSVDLAGGNNEQFF

V gene: TRBV25-1
CDR3 protein: CASSDPGQGANGELFF

V gene: TRBV30
CDR3 protein: CAWSGAGPNQPQHF

V gene: TRBV28
CDR3 protein: CASSRPLAGEETQYF

V gene: TRBV12-3/TRBV12-4
CDR3 protein: CASSTLNKAGNNEQFF

V gene: TRBV9
CDR3 protein: CASSVAAGGNTGELFF

V gene: TRBV20-1
CDR3 protein: CSAGSWTEAFF

V gene: TRBV20-1
CDR3 protein: CSARDLGTGGSSPLHF

V gene: TRBV19
CDR3 protein: CASSLQGGDIQYF

V gene: TRBV7-2
CDR3 protein: CASSPRQGNQPQHF

V gene: TRBV12-3/TRBV12-4
CDR3 protein: CASSPLTGTYNEQFF

V gene: TRBV5-1
CDR3 protein: CASSPGQNVPGAFF

V gene: TRBV27
CDR3 protein: CASSQGQLQETQYF

V gene: TRBV18
CDR3 protein: CASSPSPRDTEAFF

V gene: TRBV20-1
CDR3 protein: CSARDLVSRAAAGELFF

V gene: TRBV11-2
CDR3 protein: CASSRAGQGATGELFF

V gene: TRBV2
CDR3 protein: CASSYNTRVGQYF

V gene: TRBV12-3/TRBV12-4
CDR3 protein: CASSPTGGTYEQYF

V gene: TRBV12-3/TRBV12-4
CDR3 protein: CASSPAGIDTQYF

V gene: TRBV2
CDR3 protein: CASSALETQYF

V gene: TRBV12-3/TRBV12-4
CDR3 protein: CASSLEPRRNTEAFF

V gene: TRBV15
CDR3 protein: CATSRDPGTGVHEQYF

V gene: TRBV29-1
CDR3 protein: CSVVTGVNTEAFF